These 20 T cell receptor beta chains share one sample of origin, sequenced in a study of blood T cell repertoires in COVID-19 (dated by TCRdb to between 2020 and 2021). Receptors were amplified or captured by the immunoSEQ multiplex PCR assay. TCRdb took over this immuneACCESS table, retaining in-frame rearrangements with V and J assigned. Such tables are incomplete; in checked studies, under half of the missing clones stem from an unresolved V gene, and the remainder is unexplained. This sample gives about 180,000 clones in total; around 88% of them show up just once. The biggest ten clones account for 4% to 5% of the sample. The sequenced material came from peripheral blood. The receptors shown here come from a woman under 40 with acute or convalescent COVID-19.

The CDR3 nucleotides read TGTGCCAGCAGCGTAGGCGGGTCCCCCTCCTACAATGAGCAGTTCTTC. Translation: CASSVGGSPSYNEQFF. V gene TRBV9 combines with J gene TRBJ2-1; D perhaps matches TRBD2 (5 bases). Germline V gene lookup returns CDR1 SGDLS and CDR2 YYNGEE. V lost 0 bases to trimming and J lost 0 bases, with 10 bases between them. The length of the CDR3 is 16 residues.

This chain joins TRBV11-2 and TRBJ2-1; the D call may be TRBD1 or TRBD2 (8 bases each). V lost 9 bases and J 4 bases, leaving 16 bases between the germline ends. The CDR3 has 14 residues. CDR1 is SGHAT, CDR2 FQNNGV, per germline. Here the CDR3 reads CASSGTGDYNEQFF. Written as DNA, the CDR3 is TGTGCCAGTAGCGGGACAGGAGATTACAATGAGCAGTTCTTC.

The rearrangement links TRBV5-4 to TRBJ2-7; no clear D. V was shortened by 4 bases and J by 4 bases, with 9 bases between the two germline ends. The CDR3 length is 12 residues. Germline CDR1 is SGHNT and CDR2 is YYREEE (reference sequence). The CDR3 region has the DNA TGTGCCAGCAGCACCGACTCTTACGAGCAGTACTTC. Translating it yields CASSTDSYEQYF. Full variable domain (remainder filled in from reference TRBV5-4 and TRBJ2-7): ETGVTQSPTHLIKTRGQQVTLRCSSQSGHNTVSWYQQALGQGPQFIFQYYREEENGRGNFPPRFSGLQFPNYSSELNVNALELDDSALYLCASSTDSYEQYFGPGTRLTVT.

CDR3 protein: CASSSGTSTDTQYF. In DNA form, the CDR3 reads TGTGCCAGCAGCTCCGGGACTAGCACAGATACGCAGTATTTT. The rearrangement links TRBV9 to TRBJ2-3; D might be TRBD2 (6 bases). The germline V gene encodes CDR1 SGDLS and CDR2 YYNGEE. The CDR3 runs to 14 residues. V was pared by 4 bases and J by 0 bases, with 9 bases between.

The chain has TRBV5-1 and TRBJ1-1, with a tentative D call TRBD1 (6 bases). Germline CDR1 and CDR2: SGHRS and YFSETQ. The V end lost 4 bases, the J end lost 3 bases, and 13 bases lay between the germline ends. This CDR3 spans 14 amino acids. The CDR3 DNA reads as TGCGCCAGCAGCGGCAGGGGTTATGACACTGAAGCTTTCTTT. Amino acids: CASSGRGYDTEAFF.

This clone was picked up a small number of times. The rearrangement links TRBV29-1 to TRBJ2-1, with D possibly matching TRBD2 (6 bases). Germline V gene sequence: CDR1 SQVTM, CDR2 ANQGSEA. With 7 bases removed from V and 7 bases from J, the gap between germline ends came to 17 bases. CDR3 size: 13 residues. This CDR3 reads CSATLGLSNEQFF. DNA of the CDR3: TGCAGCGCCACATTGGGACTGTCAAATGAGCAGTTCTTC.

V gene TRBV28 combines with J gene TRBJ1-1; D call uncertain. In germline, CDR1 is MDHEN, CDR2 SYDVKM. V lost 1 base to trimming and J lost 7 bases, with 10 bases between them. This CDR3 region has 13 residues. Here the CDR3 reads CASSLYREGEAFF. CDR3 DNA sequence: TGTGCCAGCAGTTTATACCGGGAGGGTGAAGCTTTCTTT.

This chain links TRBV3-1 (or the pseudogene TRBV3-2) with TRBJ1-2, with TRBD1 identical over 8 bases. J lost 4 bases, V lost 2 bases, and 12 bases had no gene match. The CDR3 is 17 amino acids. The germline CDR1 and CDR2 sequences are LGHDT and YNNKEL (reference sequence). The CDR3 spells CASSQSAGTGRTYGYTF. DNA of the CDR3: TGTGCCAGCAGCCAATCGGCAGGGACAGGCCGAACCTATGGCTACACCTTC.

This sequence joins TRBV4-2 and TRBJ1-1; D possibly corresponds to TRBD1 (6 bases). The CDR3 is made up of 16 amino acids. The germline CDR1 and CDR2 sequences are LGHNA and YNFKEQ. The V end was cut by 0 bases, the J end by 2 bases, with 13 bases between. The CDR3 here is CASSQEGPGTNTEAFF. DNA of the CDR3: TGTGCCAGCAGCCAAGAAGGGCCAGGGACAAACACTGAAGCTTTCTTT.

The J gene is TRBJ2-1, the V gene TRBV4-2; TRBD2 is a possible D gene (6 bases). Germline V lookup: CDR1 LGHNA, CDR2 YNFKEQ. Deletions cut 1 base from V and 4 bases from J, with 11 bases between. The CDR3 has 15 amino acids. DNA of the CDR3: TGTGCCAGCAGCCAAGTGGGACTTGATTACAATGAGCAGTTCTTC. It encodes CASSQVGLDYNEQFF.

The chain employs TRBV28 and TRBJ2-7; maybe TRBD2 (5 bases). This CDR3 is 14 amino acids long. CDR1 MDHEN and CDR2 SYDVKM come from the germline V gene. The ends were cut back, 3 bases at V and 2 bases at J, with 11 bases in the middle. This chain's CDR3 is CASSLAGGTYEQYF. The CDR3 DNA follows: TGTGCCAGCAGTTTGGCGGGCGGCACCTACGAGCAGTACTTC.

For the CDR3, the DNA is TGTGCCAGCAGCCCGTCTAGCGCCCACTACAATGAGCAGTTCTTC. This codes for CASSPSSAHYNEQFF. The chain joins TRBV5-6 to TRBJ2-1; D is possibly TRBD2 (6 bases). Trimming pared 4 bases from V and 3 bases from J, leaving 14 bases between. The germline V gene has CDR1 SGHDT and CDR2 YYEEEE. This CDR3 contains 15 residues.

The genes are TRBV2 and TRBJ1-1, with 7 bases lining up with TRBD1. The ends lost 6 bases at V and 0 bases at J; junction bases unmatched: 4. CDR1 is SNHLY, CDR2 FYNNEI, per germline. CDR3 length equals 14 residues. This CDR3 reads CASREQGLNTEAFF. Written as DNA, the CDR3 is TGTGCCAGCAGAGAACAGGGGCTGAACACTGAAGCTTTCTTT.

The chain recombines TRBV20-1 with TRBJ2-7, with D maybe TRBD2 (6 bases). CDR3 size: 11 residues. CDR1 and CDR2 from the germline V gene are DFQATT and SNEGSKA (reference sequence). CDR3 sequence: CRATRGYEQYF. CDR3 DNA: TGCAGGGCGACTAGAGGTTACGAGCAGTACTTC.

The CDR3 DNA follows: TGTGCCAGCAGCTACAGGGTCGACTATGGCTACACCTTC. It specifies CASSYRVDYGYTF. The chain has TRBV11-2 and TRBJ1-2, with D tentatively TRBD1 (6 bases). Germline V lookup: CDR1 SGHAT, CDR2 FQNNGV. The CDR3 extends over 13 amino acids. V shed 4 bases and J shed 3 bases, with 9 bases lying between them.

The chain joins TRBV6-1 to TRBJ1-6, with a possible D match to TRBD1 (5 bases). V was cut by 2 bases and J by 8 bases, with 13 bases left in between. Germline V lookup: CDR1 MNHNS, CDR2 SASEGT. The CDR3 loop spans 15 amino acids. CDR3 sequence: CASSEIDSTYSPLHF. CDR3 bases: TGTGCCAGCAGTGAAATAGACAGCACTTATTCACCCCTCCACTTT.

CDR3 residues: CASSPRGGVGQETQYF. The CDR3 DNA sequence: TGTGCCAGCAGCCCCCGCGGGGGGGTTGGACAAGAGACCCAGTACTTC. The rearrangement links TRBV11-3 to TRBJ2-5; TRBD2 aligns across 9 bases. The CDR3 runs to 16 residues. Looked up from germline, CDR1 is SGHNT and CDR2 is YENEEA. Trimming took 5 bases from V and 2 from J; bases not matched to a gene: 9. Using reference TRBV11-3 and TRBJ2-5 for the parts outside the CDR3, the full variable domain is EAGVVQSPRYKIIEKKQPVAFWCNPISGHNTLYWYLQNLGQGPELLIRYENEEAVDDSQLPKDRFSAERLKGVDSTLKIQPAELGDSAVYLCASSPRGGVGQETQYFGPGTRLLVL.

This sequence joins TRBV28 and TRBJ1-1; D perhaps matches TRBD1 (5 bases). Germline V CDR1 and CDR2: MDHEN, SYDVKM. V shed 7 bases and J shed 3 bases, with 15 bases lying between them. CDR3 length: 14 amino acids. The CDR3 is CASTDWGGDTEAFF. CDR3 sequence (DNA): TGTGCCAGCACCGATTGGGGGGGGGACACTGAAGCTTTCTTT.

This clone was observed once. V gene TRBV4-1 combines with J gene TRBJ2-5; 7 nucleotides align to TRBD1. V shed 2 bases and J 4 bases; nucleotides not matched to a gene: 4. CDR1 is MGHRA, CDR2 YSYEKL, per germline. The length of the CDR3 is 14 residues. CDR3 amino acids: CASSQTGTAETQYF. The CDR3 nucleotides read TGCGCCAGCAGCCAAACCGGGACAGCAGAGACCCAGTACTTC.

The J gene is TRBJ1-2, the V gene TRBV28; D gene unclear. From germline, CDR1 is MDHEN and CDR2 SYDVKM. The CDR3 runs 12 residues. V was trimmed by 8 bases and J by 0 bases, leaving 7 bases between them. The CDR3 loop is CASHGANYGYTF. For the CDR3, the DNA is TGTGCCAGCCACGGGGCTAACTATGGCTACACCTTC.